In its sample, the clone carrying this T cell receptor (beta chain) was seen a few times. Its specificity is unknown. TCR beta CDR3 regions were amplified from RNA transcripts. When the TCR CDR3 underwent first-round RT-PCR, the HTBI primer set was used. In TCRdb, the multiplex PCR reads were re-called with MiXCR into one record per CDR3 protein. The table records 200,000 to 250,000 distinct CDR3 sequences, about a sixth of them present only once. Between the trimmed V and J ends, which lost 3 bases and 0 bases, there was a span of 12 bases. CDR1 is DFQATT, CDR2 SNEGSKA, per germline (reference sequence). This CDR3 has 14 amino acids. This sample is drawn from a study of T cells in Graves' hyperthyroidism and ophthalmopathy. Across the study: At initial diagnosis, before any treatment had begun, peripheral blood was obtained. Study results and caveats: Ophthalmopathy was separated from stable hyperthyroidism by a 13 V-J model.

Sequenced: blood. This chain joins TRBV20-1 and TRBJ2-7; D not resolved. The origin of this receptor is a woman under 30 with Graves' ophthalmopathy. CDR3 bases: TGCAGTGCTAGCTCTGCCACCCTCTCCTACGAGCAGTACTTC. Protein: CSASSATLSYEQYF.